A selection of T cell receptor beta chains follows, all from one sample in a study of siplizumab effects on memory and regulatory T cells. Using immunoSEQ multiplex PCR, the repertoire was profiled, and TCRdb retains in-frame clones only, with some absent. The top ten hold approximately 17% of the sample, which has approximately 50,000 clones, 93% seen once. Sequenced material: CD8+ T cells sorted from blood. The receptors originated from a human donor in good health. CDR3s leave out the opening cysteine and the closing phenylalanine or tryptophan.

>TRBJ1-1|TRBV6-5
ASSYSKSNTEAF
>TRBJ2-5|TRBV10-1
ATYPLPETQY
>TRBJ1-1|TRBV5-6
ASSLGANTEAF
>TRBJ2-1|TRBV9
ASSPRIRGYLLGYNEQF
>TRBJ2-7|TRBV9
ASSVQTTGLYEQY
>TRBJ1-1|TRBV6-8
ASSQGAAF
>TRBJ2-1|TRBV11-2
ASSLVGWIDNEQF
>TRBJ2-1|TRBV27
ASSSFGTESYNEQF
>TRBJ1-1|TRBV19
ASSIGLLEAF
>TRBJ2-1|TRBV4-1
ASSQVGVNEQF
>TRBJ2-2|TRBV7-9
ASSLPHGDGELF
>TRBJ2-6|TRBV13
ASSSYRGSGANVLT
>TRBJ2-1|TRBV6-5
ASSYLNEQF
>TRBJ2-7|TRBV5-4
ASSLDRSGGAEQY
>TRBJ1-1|TRBV4-1
ASSFRQNTEAF
>TRBJ2-7|TRBV15
ATSDSVSSYEQY
>TRBJ1-2|TRBV5-4
ASRGVYGYT
>TRBJ2-5|TRBV19
ASMGRETQY
>TRBJ2-3|TRBV29-1
SVEVWEGGYYTDTQY
>TRBJ2-5|TRBV28
ASRSTGWRETQY
>TRBJ1-1|TRBV9
ASSVGQDTEAF
>TRBJ2-3|TRBV5-1
ASSLHSDTQY
>TRBJ2-7|TRBV10-2
ASSESDRRYEQY
>TRBJ2-5|TRBV27
ASSPAGGTQETQY
>TRBJ2-2|TRBV7-3
ASSLGVAGELF
>TRBJ2-7|TRBV27
ASSPGVGVDEQY
>TRBJ2-5|TRBV27
ASSLGGGGEKTQY
>TRBJ2-7|TRBV27
ASRHTGSHEQY
>TRBJ1-4|TRBV28
ATRPRADEKLF
>TRBJ2-5|TRBV2
ASSQGLAGQETQY
>TRBJ2-1|TRBV6-4
ASSPLADEMGEQF
>TRBJ1-2|TRBV6-5
ASRQGQGGGYT
>TRBJ2-7|TRBV7-2
ASSSYSGQGYEQY
>TRBJ2-2|TRBV10-3
AISVGLAGGPGELF
>TRBJ2-7|TRBV28
ASRNPGTAGWYEQY
>TRBJ1-4|TRBV7-8
ASSLNLVQLF
>TRBJ2-7|TRBV5-4
ASSLDSGRSYEQY
>TRBJ1-4|TRBV7-8
ASVGDGNEKLF
>TRBJ1-5|TRBV9
ASSPWTGNQPQH
>TRBJ1-6|TRBV9
ASSGGGSALH
>TRBJ2-1|TRBV7-9
ASSLVGGSGEQF
>TRBJ2-1|TRBV12-5
ASGLVQGVQDPDPNEQF
>TRBJ2-7|TRBV27
ASGVGTAYEQY
>TRBJ2-1|TRBV6-6
ASSYYGQVLPDEQF
>TRBJ1-5|TRBV19
ASSSSGAPNQPQH
>TRBJ2-5|TRBV7-7
ASSLVVGVQETQY